The 20 T cell receptor beta chains given below trace back to one sample, sequenced in a study of T cell responses to AZD1222 COVID-19 vaccine. The table came from immunoSEQ multiplex PCR; TCRdb's copy has only in-frame clones and leaves some out. The table lists around 120,000 clones, approximately 92% of them singletons. The input for sequencing was peripheral blood, taken 28 days after the second AZD1222 dose. These receptors all come from an adult who received the AZD1222 COVID-19 vaccine.

This chain connects TRBV28 to TRBJ2-7, with TRBD1 identical over 7 bases. The ends lost 7 bases at V and 2 bases at J; junction bases unmatched: 5. The CDR3 is made up of 13 amino acids. Germline CDR1 is MDHEN and CDR2 is SYDVKM. The CDR3 DNA follows: TGTGCCAGCACTCGAGGGGGCGCCTACGAGCAGTACTTC. Protein sequence: CASTRGGAYEQYF.

The gene calls are TRBV6-5 and TRBJ2-7; 7 bases are shared with TRBD1. The CDR3 sequence is 14 residues long. CDR1 and CDR2 from the germline V gene are MNHEY and SVGAGI. Trimming at V came to 5 bases and at J to 2 bases, leaving 6 bases not matched to a gene. For the CDR3, the DNA is TGTGCCAGCAGTCAGCCCGGGACAGCCTACGAGCAGTACTTC. This encodes CASSQPGTAYEQYF.

V usage is TRBV18 and J usage is TRBJ1-5, with TRBD1 matching 7 bases. Looked up from germline, CDR1 is KGHSH and CDR2 is LQKENI. The CDR3 spans 18 residues. V was clipped by 2 bases and J by 3 bases; unmatched bases: 13. CDR3 in amino acids: CASSPVGTVGSVNQPQHF. The CDR3 DNA reads as TGTGCCAGCTCACCAGTGGGGACAGTGGGGAGTGTCAATCAGCCCCAGCATTTT.

The rearrangement uses TRBV10-3 and TRBJ1-1; D might be TRBD1 (5 bases). Germline V gene lookup returns CDR1 ENHRY and CDR2 SYGVKD. Between the trimmed V and J ends, which lost 6 bases and 1 base, there was a span of 9 bases. The CDR3 loop spans 13 amino acids. The CDR3 region has the DNA TGTGCCATCAGCTACGGACAGAACACTGAAGCTTTCTTT. Amino acid sequence: CAISYGQNTEAFF.

This chain connects TRBV7-2 to TRBJ2-1; TRBD2 aligns across 7 bases. The CDR3 totals 14 residues. CDR1 SGHTA and CDR2 FQGNSA come from the germline V gene. After removal of 5 bases from V and 3 bases from J, the junction contained 4 bases not matched to a gene. In DNA, the CDR3 is TGTGCCAGCAGCCTGCCGGGGGGCTACAATGAGCAGTTCTTC. This encodes CASSLPGGYNEQFF.

This chain uses TRBV9 with TRBJ2-1, with TRBD2 matching 8 bases. Trimming cost V 2 bases and J 5 bases; bases outside gene matches: 3. This CDR3 is built from 14 residues. Germline loops: CDR1 SGDLS, CDR2 YYNGEE. The CDR3 coding sequence is TGTGCCAGCAGCGTTAGCGGGGCTAACAATGAGCAGTTCTTC. Its protein is CASSVSGANNEQFF.

The chain links TRBV5-8 to TRBJ2-7; the D gene is possibly TRBD1 (5 bases). Germline V lookup: CDR1 SGHTS, CDR2 YDEGEE. Trimming pared 4 bases from V and 1 base from J, leaving 9 bases between. The CDR3 length is 13 residues. For the CDR3, the DNA is TGTGCCAGCAGCCAAACAGGTTCCTACGAGCAGTACTTC. This translates into CASSQTGSYEQYF.

V usage is TRBV5-1 and J usage is TRBJ1-5; TRBD1 matches at 9 bases. Per germline, CDR1 SGHRS and CDR2 YFSETQ. Trimming at V came to 3 bases and at J to 3 bases, leaving 4 bases not matched to a gene. The CDR3 totals 15 residues. DNA of the CDR3: TGCGCCAGCAGCTCCGGGACAGGGAACAATCAGCCCCAGCATTTT. Translation: CASSSGTGNNQPQHF.

The chain carries TRBV11-3 and TRBJ2-1, with no clear D. Trimming shortened V by 3 bases and J by 12 bases, and 18 bases separated the two germline ends. In germline, CDR1 is SGHNT, CDR2 YENEEA. The CDR3 spans 14 residues. CDR3 sequence reads: CASSFFDGRTVQFF. CDR3 DNA: TGTGCCAGCAGCTTTTTTGACGGAAGGACGGTGCAGTTCTTC. Combining the CDR3 with reference TRBV11-3 and TRBJ2-1 gives the whole variable domain EAGVVQSPRYKIIEKKQPVAFWCNPISGHNTLYWYLQNLGQGPELLIRYENEEAVDDSQLPKDRFSAERLKGVDSTLKIQPAELGDSAVYLCASSFFDGRTVQFFGPGTRLTVL.

V and J are TRBV20-1 and TRBJ1-1; D perhaps matches TRBD1 (6 bases). Trimming cost V 8 bases and J 7 bases, with 8 bases left between them. The CDR3 runs 9 residues. In germline, CDR1 is DFQATT, CDR2 SNEGSKA (reference sequence). The DNA of the CDR3 is TGCAGTCCACAGGGTGAAGCTTTCTTT. It yields the protein CSPQGEAFF.

CDR3 protein: CASSSFLGTAAFF. CDR3 nucleotides: TGTGCCAGCAGTTCCTTTCTCGGGACAGCAGCTTTCTTT. The chain couples TRBV12-3 or TRBV12-4 to TRBJ1-1; 7 nucleotides agree with TRBD1. The length of the CDR3 is 13 residues. J was trimmed by 10 bases and V by 4 bases; bases with no gene match: 9.

V and J are TRBV19 and TRBJ1-1, with D unclear. V was cut by 7 bases and J by 3 bases, with 15 bases left in between. From germline, CDR1 is LNHDA and CDR2 SQIVND (reference sequence). This CDR3 region has 14 residues. CDR3 amino acids: CASIFSSIHTEAFF. The CDR3 DNA reads as TGTGCCAGTATATTTTCCTCTATCCACACTGAAGCTTTCTTT.

V gene TRBV18 combines with J gene TRBJ1-5; 7 bases match TRBD1. Germline-derived CDR1 and CDR2 are KGHSH and LQKENI. CDR3 length: 14 residues. Trimming at V came to 6 bases and at J to 4 bases, leaving 6 bases not matched to a gene. In DNA form, the CDR3 reads TGTGCCAGCTCCCAAGGACAGGCTAATCAGCCCCAGCATTTT. Translation gives CASSQGQANQPQHF.

This clone was recorded once. The V call is TRBV6-2 or TRBV6-3, the J call TRBJ2-6; weak D call: TRBD1 (6 bases). The CDR3 totals 15 residues. The V end lost 5 bases, the J end lost 0 bases, and 8 bases lay between the germline ends. Germline assignment: CDR1 MNHEY and CDR2 SVGEGT. For the CDR3, the DNA is TGTGCCAGCAGTAAACAGGGCTCTGGGGCCAACGTCCTGACTTTC. Its protein is CASSKQGSGANVLTF.

The rearrangement uses TRBV4-2 and TRBJ2-7; 16 bases line up with TRBD2. The CDR3 runs 15 residues. Germline CDR1 LGHNA, CDR2 YNFKEQ. Trimming removed 3 bases from V and 6 bases from J; junction bases left unmatched: 2. In nucleotides, the CDR3 is TGTGCCAGCAGCCAGGGACTAGCGGGGGGGGCCGAGCAGTACTTC. Amino acids: CASSQGLAGGAEQYF.

The gene calls are TRBV4-3 and TRBJ2-7; either TRBD1 or TRBD2 may fit D (5 bases each). Germline CDR1 is LGHNA and CDR2 is YSLEER. V lost 1 base, J lost 1 base, and 8 bases lay in between. There are 14 residues in the CDR3. The CDR3 DNA is TGCGCCAGCAGCCAAGGGTGGGGGTCCTACGAGCAGTACTTC. Amino acids: CASSQGWGSYEQYF.

The chain links TRBV6-5 to TRBJ2-4, with D possibly being TRBD2 (7 bases). The CDR3 has 14 residues. Trimming took off 10 bases at V and 11 bases at J, with 24 bases between the two ends. Germline assignment: CDR1 MNHEY and CDR2 SVGAGI. The CDR3 protein is CATSEGGALHFQYF. The CDR3 bases are TGTGCCACTTCAGAGGGGGGGGCCTTGCACTTTCAGTACTTC.

The chain combines TRBV11-1 with TRBJ1-1; possible D gene TRBD1, 6 bases. The V gene's germline CDR1 is SGHAT and CDR2 FQDESV (reference sequence). The CDR3 totals 13 residues. V was cut by 4 bases and J by 6 bases, with 12 bases left in between. DNA for the CDR3: TGTGCCAGCAGCTCTGGGGACAACGCTGAAGCTTTCTTT. Its protein product is CASSSGDNAEAFF.

This chain connects TRBV28 to TRBJ2-1, with TRBD2 as a possible D gene (6 bases). The CDR3 loop spans 17 amino acids. Looked up from germline, CDR1 is MDHEN and CDR2 is SYDVKM. The germline V and J ends were trimmed by 6 bases and 0 bases, with 18 bases remaining between them. The CDR3 region is CASRGSSGDRSYNEQFF. The CDR3 DNA reads TGTGCCAGCAGGGGCTCATCGGGAGACCGCTCCTACAATGAGCAGTTCTTC.

The genes are TRBV11-2 and TRBJ2-7; tentative D call: TRBD2 (6 bases). Per germline, CDR1 SGHAT and CDR2 FQNNGV. The V and J ends lost 2 bases and 5 bases respectively, with 10 bases between them. The CDR3 runs 13 residues. The CDR3 region has the DNA TGTGCCAGCAGCTTATGGGGAGGCCACGAGCAGTACTTC. It translates to CASSLWGGHEQYF.